Below, 9 T cell receptor beta chains from the same sample are listed, as sequenced in a study of shared clonotypes between healthy human individuals. Method: immunoSEQ multiplex PCR; TCRdb's copy keeps in-frame clones and lacks some. The table records over 400,000 clones, around 73% of them present only once. The sequenced sample was PBMCs. These receptors all stem from a woman aged 40 to 49 in good health. Some clones in this sample may be carry-over from other donors' samples.

The sample holds a few counts of this clone. This chain links TRBV15 with TRBJ2-2; D is possibly TRBD1 or TRBD2 (6 bases each). The CDR3 extends over 15 amino acids. Germline assignment: CDR1 LNHNV and CDR2 YYDKDF (reference sequence). V gave up 1 base and J gave up 7 bases, with 13 bases separating them. CDR3 in amino acids: CATSRGGGPGGELFF. The CDR3 bases are TGTGCCACCAGCAGAGGTGGGGGGCCTGGCGGGGAGCTGTTTTTT.

The J gene is TRBJ1-1, the V gene TRBV30, with a weak D call TRBD1 (6 bases). CDR1 and CDR2 from the germline V gene are GTSNPN and SVGIG (reference sequence). Trimming stripped 0 bases from V and 1 base from J, with 12 bases between. The CDR3 extends over 15 amino acids. CDR3 region: CAWSVGGHRNTEAFF. CDR3 nucleotide sequence: TGTGCCTGGAGTGTAGGGGGACACCGGAACACTGAAGCTTTCTTT.

V and J are TRBV7-6 and TRBJ2-1, with TRBD2 matching over 10 bases. J lost 3 bases, V lost 1 base, and 3 bases had no gene match. Germline assignment: CDR1 SGHVS and CDR2 FNYEAQ. There are 16 residues in the CDR3. CDR3 sequence: CASSLGSSGGYNEQFF. CDR3 DNA sequence: TGTGCCAGCAGCTTAGGCTCTAGCGGGGGCTACAATGAGCAGTTCTTC.

This clone showed up just once. The J gene is TRBJ2-2, the V gene TRBV7-6; 8 bases line up with TRBD2. J lost 3 bases, V lost 2 bases, and 14 bases had no gene match. Germline V CDR1 and CDR2: SGHVS, FNYEAQ. The CDR3 runs 19 residues. The CDR3 loop is CASSLNVRFGLADTGELFF. CDR3 bases: TGTGCCAGCAGCTTAAATGTTCGGTTCGGACTAGCAGACACCGGGGAGCTGTTTTTT.

The chain is built from TRBV9 and TRBJ2-4; no definite D call. Germline V gives CDR1 SGDLS, CDR2 YYNGEE. Trimming removed 6 bases from V and 10 bases from J, with 8 bases in between. The CDR3 runs to 10 residues. The CDR3 reads CASTPRIQYF. CDR3 coding DNA: TGTGCCAGCACCCCAAGGATTCAGTACTTC.

The chain is built from TRBV6-6 and TRBJ1-1; D ambiguous. Germline V CDR1 and CDR2: MNHNY, SVGAGI (reference sequence). V was shortened by 6 bases and J by 5 bases, with 16 bases between the two germline ends. The CDR3 has 14 amino acids. DNA for the CDR3: TGTGCCAGCAGCCCTAACCTACGATATACTGAAGCTTTCTTT. It yields the protein CASSPNLRYTEAFF.

This clone was seen only a few times. The V gene is TRBV4-2, the J gene TRBJ1-2; 7 nucleotides line up with TRBD1. CDR1 is LGHNA, CDR2 YNFKEQ, per germline. This CDR3 has 15 residues. Germline trimming cut 3 bases from V and 8 bases from J; bases unmatched to any gene: 12. CDR3 coding DNA: TGTGCCAGCAGCCAGAGCCCGACAGGGTCCCTAGGCTACACCTTC. Encoded protein: CASSQSPTGSLGYTF.

This chain uses TRBV19 with TRBJ1-2, with D possibly TRBD1 on 5 matching bases. CDR1 is LNHDA, CDR2 SQIVND, per germline (reference sequence). V was shortened by 6 bases and J by 7 bases, with 21 bases between the two germline ends. The CDR3 runs 15 residues. This chain's CDR3 is CASSQTAGLGAGYTF. The CDR3 DNA is TGTGCCAGTAGCCAGACCGCGGGCCTCGGGGCTGGCTACACCTTC. The variable domain in full, completed from reference TRBV19 and TRBJ1-2, reads DGGITQSPKYLFRKEGQNVTLSCEQNLNHDAMYWYRQDPGQGLRLIYYSQIVNDFQKGDIAEGYSVSREKKESFPLTVTSAQKNPTAFYLCASSQTAGLGAGYTFGSGTRLTVV.

This chain uses TRBV27 with TRBJ2-7; 7 positions match TRBD2. V was pared by 2 bases and J by 3 bases, with 10 bases of the junction left unmatched. The CDR3 is made up of 16 amino acids. Germline loops: CDR1 MNHEY, CDR2 SMNVEV (reference sequence). Here the CDR3 DNA reads TGTGCCAGCAGTTTAGGGGCGGGAGCCTCACTCTACGAGCAGTACTTC. It yields the protein CASSLGAGASLYEQYF.